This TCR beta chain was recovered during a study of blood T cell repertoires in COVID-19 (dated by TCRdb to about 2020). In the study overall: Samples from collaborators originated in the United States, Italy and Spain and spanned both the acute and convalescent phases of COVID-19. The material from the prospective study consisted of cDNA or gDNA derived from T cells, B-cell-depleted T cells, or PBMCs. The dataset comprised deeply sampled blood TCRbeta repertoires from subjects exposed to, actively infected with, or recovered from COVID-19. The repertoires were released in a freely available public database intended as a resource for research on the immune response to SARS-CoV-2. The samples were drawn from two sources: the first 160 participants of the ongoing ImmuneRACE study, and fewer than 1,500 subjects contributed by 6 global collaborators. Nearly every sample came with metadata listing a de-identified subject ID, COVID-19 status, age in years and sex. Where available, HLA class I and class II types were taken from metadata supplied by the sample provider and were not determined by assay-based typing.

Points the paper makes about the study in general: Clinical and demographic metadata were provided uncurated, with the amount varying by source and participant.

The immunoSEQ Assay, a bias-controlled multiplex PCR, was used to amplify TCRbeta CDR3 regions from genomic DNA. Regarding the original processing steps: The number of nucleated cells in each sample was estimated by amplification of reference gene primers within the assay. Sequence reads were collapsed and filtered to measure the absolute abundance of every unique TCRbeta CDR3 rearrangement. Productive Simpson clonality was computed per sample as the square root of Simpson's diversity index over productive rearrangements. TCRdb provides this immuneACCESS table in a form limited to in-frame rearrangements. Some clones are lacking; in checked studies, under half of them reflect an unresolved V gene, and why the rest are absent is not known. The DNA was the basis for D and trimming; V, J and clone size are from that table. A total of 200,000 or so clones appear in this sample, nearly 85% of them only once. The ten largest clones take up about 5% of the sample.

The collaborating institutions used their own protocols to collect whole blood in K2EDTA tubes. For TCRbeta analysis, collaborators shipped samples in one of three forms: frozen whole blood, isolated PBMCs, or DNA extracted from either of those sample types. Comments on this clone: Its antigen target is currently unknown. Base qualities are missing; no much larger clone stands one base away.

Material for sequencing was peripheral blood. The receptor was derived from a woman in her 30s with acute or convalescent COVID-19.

Read as DNA, the sequence is TGCGCCAGCAGTGCAAGGGACAGGTTTTCCTACGAGCAGTACTTC. Translated, it reads CASSARDRFSYEQYF. Recombination joined TRBV10-2 with TRBJ2-7; 8 bases in between match TRBD1. Germline trimming: 4 bases from V, 1 base from J; junction bases outside gene matches: 6. Looking up the germline V gene yields CDR1 WSHSY and CDR2 SAAADI. The CDR3 starts with the cysteine, ends with the phenylalanine, and has 15 residues. Only the CDR3 portion is preserved as DNA: 45 bases, with reading frame beginning at the first base.